The rows below give T cell receptor beta chains drawn from one sample of a study of blood T cell repertoires in COVID-19. TCRdb's table, derived via immunoSEQ multiplex PCR, lists solely in-frame clones and lacks some. The repertoire holds fewer than 500,000 clones, with about 87% as singletons. Source material: peripheral blood. Source of these receptors: a man younger than 35 with COVID-19, enrolled during active disease. The CDR3 runs from the conserved cysteine through the conserved F or W. A D gene is named only where the DNA matches it firmly. A clone size is listed for some rows: how often the clone was seen (once, few, many), or a class if it is expanded.

TRBV28	TRBJ2-7	NA	TRBD2	TGTGCCAGCAGCCTTAACGGGGGGAGCTCCTACGAGCAGTACTTC	CASSLNGGSSYEQYF
TRBV11-2	TRBJ2-7	NA	TRBD2	TGTGCCAGCAGCCTTAGCGGGGGGACGATCTACGAGCAGTACTTC	CASSLSGGTIYEQYF
TRBV7-9	TRBJ2-2	NA	NA	TGTGCCAGCAGCTTAGGGGCGCCACACGCTAACACCGGGGAGCTGTTTTTT	CASSLGAPHANTGELFF
TRBV7-9	TRBJ2-3	NA	TRBD1	TGTGCCAGCACCGGACAGGGGGGGGCAGATACGCAGTATTTT	CASTGQGGADTQYF
TRBV19	TRBJ1-4	NA	TRBD1	TGTGCCAGTAGTATGAGCAGGGGGCGTGAAAAACTGTTTTTT	CASSMSRGREKLFF
TRBV25-1	TRBJ1-2	NA	NA	TGTGCCAGCAGTGAATACAGTGTCTATGGCTACACCTTC	CASSEYSVYGYTF
TRBV3-1/TRBV3-2	TRBJ2-7	NA	NA	TGTGCCAGCAGCCAAGATTTAGACGCGGGGTACGAGCAGTACTTC	CASSQDLDAGYEQYF
TRBV3-1/TRBV3-2	TRBJ2-1	NA	NA	TGTGCCAGCAGCCGCCAGGGGTACGGGGAGCAGTTCTTC	CASSRQGYGEQFF
TRBV6-5	TRBJ2-7	NA	TRBD2	TGTGCCAGCCGGTGGGGAACTAGCGAGAGCGAGCAGTACTTC	CASRWGTSESEQYF
TRBV30	TRBJ1-1	NA	NA	TGTGCCTGGAGCCCCTCGGGGACTGAAGCTTTCTTT	CAWSPSGTEAFF
TRBV5-1	TRBJ1-5	NA	NA	TGCGCCAGCAGCGCCGACGGTACAGGGAGCAATCAGCCCCAGCATTTT	CASSADGTGSNQPQHF
TRBV9	TRBJ1-1	few	NA	TGTGCCAGCAGCGTAGGCCCTTTTCCGGACAGAATTTTTAACACTGAAGCTTTCTTT	CASSVGPFPDRIFNTEAFF
TRBV30	TRBJ2-7	NA	NA	TGTGCCTGGAGTGTAGGAGTCCTCTACGAGCAGTACTTC	CAWSVGVLYEQYF
TRBV24-1	TRBJ2-3	NA	TRBD2	TGTGCCACCAGCCGGGACTACCCTACAGGAACAGATACGCAGTATTTT	CATSRDYPTGTDTQYF
TRBV5-1	TRBJ2-7	NA	NA	TGCGCCAGCAGCCTCCCGCCGCAGGTCAACTCCTACGAGCAGTACTTC	CASSLPPQVNSYEQYF
TRBV2	TRBJ2-1	NA	TRBD2	TGTGCCAGCATCCTAGGACTAGCGGGAATTTACAATGAGCAGTTCTTC	CASILGLAGIYNEQFF
TRBV7-6	TRBJ1-2	NA	TRBD1	TGTGCCAGCAGCCCTCCCGGACAGGGGTCCAATGGCTACACCTTC	CASSPPGQGSNGYTF
TRBV6-5	TRBJ1-6	NA	TRBD1	TGTGCCAGCAGTTGGACAGGGGGTAGTGCACCCCTCCACTTT	CASSWTGGSAPLHF
TRBV5-1	TRBJ1-4	NA	NA	TGCGCCAGCAGCTTTATTGGAGACGAAAAACTGTTTTTT	CASSFIGDEKLFF
TRBV5-1	TRBJ2-5	NA	TRBD1	TGCGCCAGCAGCCCGGGACAGGGGCCCGTCCAAGAGACCCAGTACTTC	CASSPGQGPVQETQYF
TRBV2	TRBJ2-1	few	TRBD2	TGTGCCAGCAGGGTGACTAGCGGGATAGATCCGGGGTACAATGAGCAGTTCTTC	CASRVTSGIDPGYNEQFF
TRBV5-1	TRBJ2-7	NA	NA	TGCGCCAGCAGCTTGCAGTCAACAGGGTCGGGCGAGCAGTACTTC	CASSLQSTGSGEQYF
TRBV11-2	TRBJ2-3	NA	TRBD2	TGTGCCAGCAGCTCCCGGACTAGCATCTATGCAGATACGCAGTATTTT	CASSSRTSIYADTQYF
TRBV5-1	TRBJ1-1	NA	TRBD1	TGCGCCAGCAGCTTGGTTTCTCCGGGACAGGCGACGAACACTGAAGCTTTCTTT	CASSLVSPGQATNTEAFF
TRBV11-3	TRBJ2-2	NA	NA	TGTGCCAGCAGCTTAATTTCGGGGGTTGGTTTCACCGGGGAGCTGTTTTTT	CASSLISGVGFTGELFF
TRBV3-1/TRBV3-2	TRBJ2-4	NA	TRBD1	TGTGCCAGCAGCTATTCGGGGACAGGGAACAAAAACATTCAGTACTTC	CASSYSGTGNKNIQYF
TRBV15	TRBJ1-5	NA	TRBD1	TGTGCCACCAGCAGAGGCGGGACAGGCAATCAGCCCCAGCATTTT	CATSRGGTGNQPQHF
TRBV6-5	TRBJ1-2	NA	TRBD1	TGTGCCAGCAGTTACAGGGACAGACTTTATGGCTACACCTTC	CASSYRDRLYGYTF
TRBV10-2	TRBJ2-7	NA	NA	TGCGCCACCGGGGACGGGGGAGTCGAGCAGTACTTC	CATGDGGVEQYF
TRBV6-5	TRBJ1-2	NA	TRBD1	TGTGCCAGCAACTCAGGGGGAGATGGCTACACCTTC	CASNSGGDGYTF
TRBV7-6	TRBJ2-7	NA	NA	TGTGCCAGCGCGGGGTGGGATCCCGAGCAGTACTTC	CASAGWDPEQYF
TRBV5-6	TRBJ2-3	NA	NA	TGTGCCAGCAGCAGGAAGAGGGGGTACACAGATACGCAGTATTTT	CASSRKRGYTDTQYF
TRBV21-1	TRBJ2-7	NA	NA	TGTGCCAGCAGCGGAAGGACAGGGGTCTACGAGCAGTACTTC	CASSGRTGVYEQYF
TRBV5-1	TRBJ2-1	NA	NA	TGCGCCAGCAGCTTGGCCCGTAATGAGCAGTTCTTC	CASSLARNEQFF
TRBV5-6	TRBJ1-1	NA	TRBD1	TGTGCCAGCCATAGACAGGGGTCCACTGAAGCTTTCTTT	CASHRQGSTEAFF
TRBV28	TRBJ1-1	NA	NA	TGTGCCAGCAGTTTTCTGGGGGGCACTGAAGCTTTCTTT	CASSFLGGTEAFF
TRBV10-3	TRBJ1-1	NA	NA	TGTGCCATCAGTGAGCCAAACAGTACGAACACTGAAGCTTTCTTT	CAISEPNSTNTEAFF
TRBV6-1	TRBJ1-4	NA	NA	TGTGCCAGCAGTGAAATGGCCTTACAGGGTTCAAAACTGTTTTTT	CASSEMALQGSKLFF
TRBV19	TRBJ2-3	NA	NA	TGTGCCAGTAGTATCGCGGGACGTAGCACAGATACGCAGTATTTT	CASSIAGRSTDTQYF
TRBV9	TRBJ2-2	NA	TRBD2	TGTGCCAGCAGCGAGCCCCGGATTGCGGGGGGCCGACCCGGGGAGCTGTTTTTT	CASSEPRIAGGRPGELFF
TRBV6-6	TRBJ2-1	NA	TRBD1	TGTGCCAGCAGTCGAACCACAGGGGCAAGCTCCTACAATGAGCAGTTCTTC	CASSRTTGASSYNEQFF
TRBV4-1	TRBJ2-7	few	TRBD2	TGCGCCAGCAGCCAAGTACTAGCGGGAGACGAGCAGTACTTC	CASSQVLAGDEQYF
TRBV19	TRBJ2-7	NA	NA	TGTGCCAGTAGTATTCACTTACTCTACGAGCAGTACTTC	CASSIHLLYEQYF
TRBV15	TRBJ1-2	NA	TRBD1	TGTGCCACCAGCAGAGATCTGGCAGGGGGCCTTGGCTACACCTTC	CATSRDLAGGLGYTF
TRBV3-1/TRBV3-2	TRBJ2-7	NA	NA	TGTGCCAGCAGCCCAAGAACAGGGAACTACGAGCAGTACTTC	CASSPRTGNYEQYF
TRBV5-1	TRBJ1-1	NA	TRBD1	TGCGCCAGCAGCGAACCGGGACAGCCACTCACTGAAGCTTTCTTT	CASSEPGQPLTEAFF
TRBV7-3	TRBJ2-3	NA	TRBD1	TGTGCCAGCAACCTTCAGGGACAGGGCACAGATACGCAGTATTTT	CASNLQGQGTDTQYF
TRBV6-6	TRBJ2-3	NA	TRBD1	TGTGCCAGTACGGGACAGGGCACAGATACGCAGTATTTT	CASTGQGTDTQYF
TRBV11-2	TRBJ2-7	NA	TRBD2	TGTGCCAGCAGCCCGGGGGGGCTTGGGGCCTACGAGCAGTACTTC	CASSPGGLGAYEQYF